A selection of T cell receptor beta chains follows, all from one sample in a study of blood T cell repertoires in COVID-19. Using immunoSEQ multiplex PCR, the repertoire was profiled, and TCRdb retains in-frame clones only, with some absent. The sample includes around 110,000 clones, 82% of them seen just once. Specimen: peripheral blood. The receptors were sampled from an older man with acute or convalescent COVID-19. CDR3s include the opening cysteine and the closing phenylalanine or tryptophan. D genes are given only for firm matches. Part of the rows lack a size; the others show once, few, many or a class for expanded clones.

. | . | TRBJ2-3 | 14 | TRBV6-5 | TGTGCCAGCAGGAAGAGCGGACCCACAGATACGCAGTATTTT | CASRKSGPTDTQYF
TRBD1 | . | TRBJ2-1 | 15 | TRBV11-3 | TGTGCCAGCAGCCCCCGGGACAGGGGGGTCAATGAGCAGTTCTTC | CASSPRDRGVNEQFF
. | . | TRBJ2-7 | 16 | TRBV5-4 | TGTGCCAGCAGCCATGTTACGACAGGATCTTCCTACGAGCAGTACTTC | CASSHVTTGSSYEQYF
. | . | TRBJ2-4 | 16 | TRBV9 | TGTGCCAGCAGCGTAGGGCAAAGACTAGCCAAAAACATTCAGTACTTC | CASSVGQRLAKNIQYF
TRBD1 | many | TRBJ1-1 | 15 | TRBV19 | TGTGCCAGTAGCCTCCGACAGGGGGTGAACACTGAAGCTTTCTTT | CASSLRQGVNTEAFF
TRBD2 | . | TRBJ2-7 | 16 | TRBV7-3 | TGTGCCAGCAGCTTAGTCCAGGCGGGAGGCTCCTACGAGCAGTACTTC | CASSLVQAGGSYEQYF
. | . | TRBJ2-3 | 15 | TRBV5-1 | TGCGCCAGCAGCGGAGGAGGGGTCTCTGCGGATACGCAGTATTTT | CASSGGGVSADTQYF
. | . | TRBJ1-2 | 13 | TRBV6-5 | TGTGCCAGCAGTAGAATAAGGGAGTATGGCTACACCTTC | CASSRIREYGYTF
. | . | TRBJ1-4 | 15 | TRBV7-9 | TGTGCCAGCAGCTTAGGACAGGCGATTAATGAAAAACTGTTTTTT | CASSLGQAINEKLFF
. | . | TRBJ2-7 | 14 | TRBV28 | TGTGCCAGCGTTTTCGGTCGGGAAGCGCACGAGCAGTACTTC | CASVFGREAHEQYF
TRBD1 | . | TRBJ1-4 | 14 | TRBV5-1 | TGCGCCAGCAGCAACCGGGACAGAACCGAAAAACTGTTTTTT | CASSNRDRTEKLFF
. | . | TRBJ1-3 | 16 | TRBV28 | TGTGCCAGCAGTTTACGCAGGGCCCTCTCTGGAAACACCATATATTTT | CASSLRRALSGNTIYF